The 17 T cell receptor beta chains below all came from one sample that was sequenced in a study of human T cells and chemical hapten exposure. TCRdb reprocessed the RACE reads via MiXCR and lists one record per CDR3 protein. This sample has some 120,000 distinct CDR3 sequences; approximately 9.1% occur once, and the top ten carry around 2%. Time point described: healthy volunteer bleed at 2 weeks. The template was total RNA from unfractionated whole blood. The sequenced sample was whole blood. Receptor source: a male donor in good health. Some clones in this sample may be carry-over from other donors' samples.

This clonotype was seen at least ten times. This rearrangement joins TRBV5-6 to TRBJ2-1, with 8 bases fitting TRBD1. The CDR3 is made up of 17 amino acids. V shed 3 bases and J 2 bases; nucleotides not matched to a gene: 10. Per germline, CDR1 SGHDT and CDR2 YYEEEE. This chain's CDR3 is CASSYRDRSRPYNEQFF. The CDR3 DNA is TGTGCCAGCAGCTATCGGGACAGGAGCAGACCCTACAATGAGCAGTTCTTC.

The chain combines TRBV12-5 with TRBJ2-7, with TRBD1 identical over 10 bases. V trimming: 2 bases; J trimming: 4 bases; junction bases outside the gene matches: 8. This CDR3 region has 16 residues. Germline CDR1 LGHNT, CDR2 FRNRAP. The CDR3 protein is CASGLRGPGQGYEQYF. CDR3 DNA sequence: TGTGCTAGTGGTTTGCGAGGGCCGGGACAGGGGTACGAGCAGTACTTC. The full variable domain, with the rest looked up from reference TRBV12-5 and TRBJ2-7, is DARVTQTPRHKVTEMGQEVTMRCQPILGHNTVFWYRQTMMQGLELLAYFRNRAPLDDSGMPKDRFSAEMPDATLATLKIQPSEPRDSAVYFCASGLRGPGQGYEQYFGPGTRLTVT.

This clonotype has at least ten counts. The V gene is TRBV20-1, the J gene TRBJ1-2; a possible D gene is TRBD1 (5 bases). The CDR3 loop spans 11 amino acids. The V end lost 3 bases, the J end lost 9 bases, and 11 bases lay between the germline ends. Germline CDR1 DFQATT, CDR2 SNEGSKA (reference sequence). Here the CDR3 reads CSARNPGRYTF. The CDR3 DNA sequence: TGCAGTGCTAGGAATCCGGGACGCTACACCTTC.

This clonotype has a count of ten or more. The chain joins TRBV27 to TRBJ1-1, with no clear D. V lost 5 bases and J 3 bases, leaving 4 bases between the germline ends. Germline V CDR1 and CDR2: MNHEY, SMNVEV (reference sequence). The length of the CDR3 is 11 residues. The CDR3 DNA sequence: TGTGCCAGCAGTAGAGACACTGAAGCTTTCTTT. Translation gives CASSRDTEAFF.

The chain employs TRBV9 and TRBJ2-5; tentative D call: TRBD2 (5 bases). CDR1 SGDLS and CDR2 YYNGEE come from the germline V gene. CDR3 length: 13 residues. V dropped 7 bases and J dropped 5 bases, with 15 bases sitting between them. The CDR3 spells CASRASSGETQYF. The CDR3 DNA follows: TGTGCCAGCCGGGCTTCTTCGGGGGAGACCCAGTACTTC.

This clonotype was seen a few times. The chain is built from TRBV6-2 or TRBV6-3 and TRBJ1-5; 7 bases match TRBD1. V lost 0 bases to trimming and J lost 4 bases; unmatched junction nucleotides: 3. The CDR3 length is 15 residues. Germline values: CDR1 MNHEY, CDR2 SVGEGT. CDR3 protein: CASSYSSGQNQPQHF. The CDR3 region has the DNA TGTGCCAGCAGTTACTCCTCGGGACAGAATCAGCCCCAGCATTTT.

This sequence joins TRBV7-9 and TRBJ1-1, with D perhaps TRBD1 (5 bases). CDR1 SEHNR and CDR2 FQNEAQ come from the germline V gene (reference sequence). The length of the CDR3 is 15 residues. V was shortened by 1 base and J by 3 bases, with 12 bases between the two germline ends. The CDR3 DNA reads TGTGCCAGCAGCTTAGTTGAGGGGCGGGACACTGAAGCTTTCTTT. Protein sequence: CASSLVEGRDTEAFF.

In its sample, this clonotype was seen a few times. The chain combines TRBV9 with TRBJ2-1, with 10 nucleotides matching TRBD2. This CDR3 region has 16 residues. Germline V lookup: CDR1 SGDLS, CDR2 YYNGEE. Trimming removed 0 bases from V and 1 base from J; junction bases left unmatched: 1. CDR3 residues: CASSVASGRSYNEQFF. CDR3 DNA: TGTGCCAGCAGCGTAGCTAGCGGGAGATCCTACAATGAGCAGTTCTTC.

J is TRBJ1-3 and V is TRBV12-3 or TRBV12-4; perhaps TRBD1 as D (6 bases). The V end was cut by 3 bases, the J end by 4 bases, with 13 bases between. CDR3 length: 15 amino acids. CDR3 residues: CASSFGEGEGNTIYF. For the CDR3, the DNA is TGTGCCAGCAGTTTTGGGGAGGGGGAAGGAAACACCATATATTTT.

The chain joins TRBV7-9 to TRBJ1-5; no clear D. CDR3 length equals 12 residues. CDR1 is SEHNR and CDR2 is FQNEAQ in the germline V gene (reference sequence). Trimming left V 7 bases short and J 6 bases short, with 10 bases between. The CDR3: CASNAVGQPQHF. Written as DNA, the CDR3 is TGTGCCAGCAACGCCGTGGGTCAGCCCCAGCATTTT.

This chain uses TRBV2 with TRBJ2-7; D is undetermined. V was trimmed by 5 bases and J by 0 bases, leaving 20 bases between them. The CDR3 is 17 residues long. Germline V gives CDR1 SNHLY, CDR2 FYNNEI. Written as DNA, the CDR3 is TGTGCCAGCAGTCGAACAGAGACACCCCTCACCTCCTACGAGCAGTACTTC. Protein product: CASSRTETPLTSYEQYF.

This clonotype was seen more than once but under ten times. The V call is TRBV19, the J call TRBJ2-7; possibly TRBD2 for D (5 bases). The CDR3 is 16 amino acids. Germline assignment: CDR1 LNHDA and CDR2 SQIVND (reference sequence). Trimming removed 3 bases from V and 4 bases from J, with 19 bases in between. The CDR3 region is CASSILRRTGNYEQYF. The CDR3 nucleotides read TGTGCCAGTAGTATCCTCAGACGGACGGGGAATTACGAGCAGTACTTC.

There are a few counts of this clonotype. The rearrangement joins TRBV3-1 to TRBJ2-1; tentative D call: TRBD2 (7 bases). Germline CDR1 LGHDT, CDR2 YNNKEL (reference sequence). The V end was cut by 5 bases, the J end by 7 bases, with 15 bases between. CDR3 length: 14 amino acids. This chain's CDR3 is CASSWGPSGNEQFF. The CDR3 bases are TGTGCCAGCAGCTGGGGGCCTAGCGGTAATGAGCAGTTCTTC.

This clonotype showed up just a few times. The chain joins TRBV3-1 to TRBJ2-7; no firm D call. The CDR3 has 11 amino acids. Germline CDR1 is LGHDT and CDR2 is YNNKEL (reference sequence). The V and J ends lost 6 bases and 3 bases respectively, with 6 bases between them. CDR3 in DNA: TGTGCCAGCAGGAACAACTACGAGCAGTACTTC. Its translation: CASRNNYEQYF.

This clonotype was seen only a few times. The CDR3 sequence is CASSQVGTSGGPRTDTQYF. The CDR3 DNA sequence: TGCGCCAGCAGCCAAGTGGGGACTAGCGGGGGTCCCCGCACAGATACGCAGTATTTT. V and J are TRBV4-3 and TRBJ2-3, with 14 nucleotides matching TRBD2. J was trimmed by 1 base and V by 1 base; bases with no gene match: 7. This CDR3 region has 19 residues. CDR1 is LGHNA and CDR2 is YSLEER in the germline V gene.

This clonotype was counted between two and nine times. The V call is TRBV18, the J call TRBJ1-5; 8 nucleotides align to TRBD1. V lost 1 base and J lost 2; bases outside the gene matches: 1. Germline CDR1 reads KGHSH; CDR2 reads LQKENI. The CDR3 spans 15 residues. CDR3 coding DNA: TGTGCCAGCTCACCACAGGGACAGGGCAATCAGCCCCAGCATTTT. Encoded protein: CASSPQGQGNQPQHF.

To note about this clonotype: A much larger clone lies a single base off, so this may be a read error. The J gene is TRBJ1-2, the V gene TRBV11-2; D not certain. Germline-derived CDR1 and CDR2 are SGHAT and FQNNGV. This CDR3 is built from 13 residues. Trimming left V 1 base short and J 4 bases short, with 7 bases between. The CDR3 DNA reads as TGTGCCAGCAGCTTAGGAGGGCTCTATGGCTACACCTTC. Translated: CASSLGGLYGYTF.